Each of the 2 T cell receptor beta chains below was sequenced from the same sample in a study of blood T cells in healthy people across ages. Alongside a J-beta primer mix, a sample-barcoded 5' primer served in a second PCR lasting about 7 to 11 cycles. TCRdb processed the 5' RACE reads anew with MiXCR; each CDR3 protein has one entry. The table lists 780,000 or so distinct CDR3 sequences, roughly three fifths of them singletons. Material: blood. The receptors were gathered from a man aged 35-49 years in good health.

The chain recombines TRBV28 with TRBJ1-1; no clear D gene. Germline values: CDR1 MDHEN, CDR2 SYDVKM. V lost 6 bases and J 5 bases, leaving 13 bases between the germline ends. This CDR3 has 13 amino acids. In DNA, the CDR3 is TGTGCCAGCAGCCCCAGCGGCAGGACTGAAGCTTTCTTT. Its protein product is CASSPSGRTEAFF.

This clonotype was seen a few times. The chain is built from TRBV7-2 and TRBJ2-3; 10 bases agree with TRBD2. Losses at the gene ends were 0 bases for V and 5 bases for J; bases not matched to a gene: 8. The CDR3 is 17 residues long. CDR1 and CDR2 from the germline V gene are SGHTA and FQGNSA. The CDR3 DNA reads TGTGCCAGCAGCTTAGCGGTAATAGCGGGAGGAGTAGATACGCAGTATTTT. Translated: CASSLAVIAGGVDTQYF.